Listed here is a single T cell receptor beta chain. Germline CDR1 GTSNPN, CDR2 SVGIG (reference sequence). This CDR3 is 13 amino acids long. J was trimmed by 7 bases and V by 1 base; bases with no gene match: 1. Per the authors' pipeline: Amplification of reference gene primers provided the estimated nucleated cell counts. Assay: immunoSEQ multiplex PCR; the TCRdb copy retains only in-frame clones and omits some. V and J calls and clone size are given by that table; D and trimming were obtained from the DNA. This table has 200,000 or so clones, more than 65% appearing once. Those enrolled, adults aged about 18 to 89 years, came from about two dozen US areas. The data originate from a study of blood T cell repertoires in COVID-19. Study background: The analysed material was cDNA or gDNA that came from T cells, B-cell-depleted T cells, or PBMCs.

The sequence was collected from a man in his forties who had recovered from COVID-19. The genes are TRBV30 and TRBJ1-5; 10 nucleotides line up with TRBD1. The sequencing sample was made of PBMCs or T cells enriched from blood (not recorded which). Here the CDR3 DNA reads TGTGCCTGGAGTGGGGACAGGGGACAGCCCCAGCATTTT. Its translation is CAWSGDRGQPQHF.